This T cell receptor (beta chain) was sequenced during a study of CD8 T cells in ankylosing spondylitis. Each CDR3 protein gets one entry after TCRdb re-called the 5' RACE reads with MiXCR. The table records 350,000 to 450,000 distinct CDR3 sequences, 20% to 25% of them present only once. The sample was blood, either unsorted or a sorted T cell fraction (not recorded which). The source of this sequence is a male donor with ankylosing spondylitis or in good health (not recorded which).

The chain's CDR3 is CATGDPGSYEQYF. The CDR3 DNA reads as TGTGCCACCGGGGACCCAGGCTCCTACGAGCAGTACTTC. The chain recombines TRBV10-3 with TRBJ2-7; D assignment may be TRBD1 or TRBD2 (5 bases each). Germline CDR1 and CDR2: ENHRY and SYGVKD. V was pared by 10 bases and J by 0 bases, with 13 bases between. This CDR3 comprises 13 residues.